These T cell receptor beta chains were read from a single sample in a study of OX40 agonist ivuxolimab in advanced cancers. Repertoires were generated with immunoSEQ multiplex PCR, while TCRdb's copy carries only in-frame clones and drops some. The repertoire holds 50,000 to 80,000 clones, with approximately 84% as singletons. Specimen: CD4+ or CD8+ T cells sorted from blood, collected in a trial of the OX40 agonist ivuxolimab. Receptor source: an adult with an advanced solid tumor such as melanoma, head and neck, liver or kidney cancer. Each CDR3 is given without its conserved first and last residue. Each record gives: D gene, J gene, V gene, CDR3 protein. The D gene is left open where the match is weak.

>-|TRBJ1-1|TRBV6-6
ASNKQVNTEAF
>TRBD2|TRBJ2-1|TRBV30
ASLGASGYNEQF
>TRBD2|TRBJ2-3|TRBV7-6
ASSSKPSGSPTDTQY
>-|TRBJ1-5|TRBV2
ASSLYSNQPQH
>-|TRBJ1-3|TRBV28
ASCLDSGNTIY
>TRBD1|TRBJ1-5|TRBV28
ASSPGTVSNQPQH
>-|TRBJ1-1|TRBV27
ASSPRTVSMGAF
>TRBD1|TRBJ2-1|TRBV7-9
ASSLSNGTVYNEQF
>-|TRBJ2-2|TRBV6-1
ASSSWYGGELF
>-|TRBJ2-7|TRBV7-6
ASSLGPNYEQY
>-|TRBJ2-7|TRBV7-2
ASSAGNQGSEQY
>-|-|TRBV5-4
ASSLAGGIYEQY
>TRBD1|TRBJ2-2|TRBV7-6
ASSNTGGSAGELF
>-|TRBJ2-7|TRBV6-5
ASSYSEGGDYEQY
>-|TRBJ1-1|TRBV2
ASSVRGDTEAF
>-|TRBJ1-6|TRBV7-8
ASSLDSPLH
>TRBD2|TRBJ2-7|TRBV11-2
ASSLTGGYEQY
>TRBD1|TRBJ1-2|TRBV5-1
ASSLDTGAGGYT
>TRBD1|TRBJ2-1|TRBV7-2
ASSPTGLNEQF
>-|TRBJ2-5|TRBV7-9
ASSPLPGESRETQY
>TRBD1|TRBJ2-4|TRBV6-5
ASKRTGIQNIQY
>-|TRBJ1-5|TRBV30
AWSSGQSSNQPQH
>-|TRBJ1-5|TRBV28
ASSIGWDQPQH
>-|TRBJ2-3|TRBV15
ATSIATPPRTDTQY
>TRBD1|TRBJ2-6|TRBV11-2
ASSDRGLGANVLT
>TRBD2|TRBJ2-7|TRBV14
ASSQGTSGSIAYEQY
>-|TRBJ1-1|TRBV5-1
ASSSGGVNTEAF
>-|TRBJ2-1|TRBV27
ASSYSGTTTRNEQF
>-|TRBJ2-7|TRBV6-5
ASSYSREPGHEQY
>TRBD2|TRBJ2-1|TRBV6-1
ASSGLLAGGSEQF
>TRBD1|TRBJ1-2|TRBV14
ASSQDAGARGSGYT
>-|TRBJ1-1|TRBV18
ASYSGYTEAF
>-|TRBJ1-1|TRBV6-4
ASSDSRGGTEAF
>-|TRBJ2-5|TRBV5-8
ASSLPDSLWTQY
>-|TRBJ1-6|TRBV7-3
ASSPQVNSPLH
>-|TRBJ1-1|TRBV7-2
ASSSRMNTEAF
>TRBD2|TRBJ2-1|TRBV7-2
ASRMTSGSWNEQF
>-|TRBJ2-3|TRBV21-1
ASSNPDPGDFADTQY
>TRBD2|TRBJ2-1|TRBV2
ASSGTNYNEQF
>TRBD2|TRBJ2-3|TRBV4-1
ASSQGGAGGIDTQY
>TRBD2|TRBJ2-1|TRBV4-1
ASSHTSGGYNEQF
>TRBD2|TRBJ2-1|TRBV7-3
ASSLMGLAGREQF
>TRBD2|TRBJ2-3|TRBV27
ASGSEGRGTDTQY
>TRBD1|TRBJ2-7|TRBV7-9
ASSPDRVGGEQY
>TRBD1|TRBJ2-5|TRBV9
ASSGAVGQGEETQY
>TRBD1|TRBJ2-4|TRBV28
ASSIYRGIAKNIQY
>TRBD1|TRBJ1-1|TRBV27
ASSVRIGTGRTEAF
>TRBD2|TRBJ2-5|TRBV10-2
ASSDPPGGGVQETQY
>-|TRBJ1-1|TRBV7-3
ASSPQSKNTEAF
>-|TRBJ2-1|TRBV11-2
ASRLGVGEQF
>-|TRBJ2-3|TRBV11-2
ASSLVPGTDTQY
>-|TRBJ1-3|TRBV30
AWSPGHRSGNTIY
>-|TRBJ2-3|TRBV5-1
ASRGPNTQY
>TRBD2|TRBJ2-5|TRBV6-5
ASSIAGGQETQY
>-|TRBJ1-1|TRBV11-3
ASNPGRSSTEAF